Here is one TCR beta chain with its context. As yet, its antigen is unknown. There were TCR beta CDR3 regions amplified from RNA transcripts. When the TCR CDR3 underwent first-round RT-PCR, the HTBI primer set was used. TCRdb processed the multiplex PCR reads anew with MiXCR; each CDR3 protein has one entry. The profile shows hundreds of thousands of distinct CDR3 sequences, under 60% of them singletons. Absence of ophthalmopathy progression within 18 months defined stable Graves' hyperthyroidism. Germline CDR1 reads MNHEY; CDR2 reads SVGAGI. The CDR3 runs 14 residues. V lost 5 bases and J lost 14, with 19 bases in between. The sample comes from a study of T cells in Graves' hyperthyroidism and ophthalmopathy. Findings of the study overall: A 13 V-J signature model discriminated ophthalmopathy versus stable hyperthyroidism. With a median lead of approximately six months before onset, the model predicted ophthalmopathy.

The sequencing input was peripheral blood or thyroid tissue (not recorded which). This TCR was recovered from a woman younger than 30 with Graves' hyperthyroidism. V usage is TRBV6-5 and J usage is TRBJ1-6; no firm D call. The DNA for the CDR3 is TGTGCCAGCAGTGATTGGGCGGCCGGACTGACCCTCCACTTT. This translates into CASSDWAAGLTLHF.